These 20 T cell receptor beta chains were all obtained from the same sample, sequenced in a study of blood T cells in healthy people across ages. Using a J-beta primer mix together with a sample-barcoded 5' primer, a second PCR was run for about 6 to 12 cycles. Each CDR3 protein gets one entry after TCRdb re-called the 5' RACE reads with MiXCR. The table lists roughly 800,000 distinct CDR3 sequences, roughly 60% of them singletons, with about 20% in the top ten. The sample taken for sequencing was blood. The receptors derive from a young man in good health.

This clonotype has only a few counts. CDR3 sequence reads: CSASNRRGVYEQYF. In DNA form, the CDR3 reads TGCAGTGCTAGCAACAGGCGTGGGGTCTACGAGCAGTACTTC. The chain uses TRBV20-1 and TRBJ2-7, with D perhaps matching TRBD1 (5 bases). The V and J ends lost 3 bases and 3 bases respectively, with 15 bases between them. Germline loops: CDR1 DFQATT, CDR2 SNEGSKA (reference sequence). This CDR3 spans 14 amino acids.

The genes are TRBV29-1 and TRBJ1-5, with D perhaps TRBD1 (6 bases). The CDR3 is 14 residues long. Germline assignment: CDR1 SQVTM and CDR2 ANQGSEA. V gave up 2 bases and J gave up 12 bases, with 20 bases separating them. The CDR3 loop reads CSVELMTGGTGQHF. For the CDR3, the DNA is TGCAGCGTTGAATTAATGACGGGGGGCACGGGCCAGCATTTT.

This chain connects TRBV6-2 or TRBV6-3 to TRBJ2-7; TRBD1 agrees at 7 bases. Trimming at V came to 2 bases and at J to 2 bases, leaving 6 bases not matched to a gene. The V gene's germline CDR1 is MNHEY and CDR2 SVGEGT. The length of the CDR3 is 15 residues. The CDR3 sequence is CASSYVRDSTYEQYF. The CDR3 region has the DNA TGTGCCAGCAGTTACGTCCGGGACAGTACCTACGAGCAGTACTTC.

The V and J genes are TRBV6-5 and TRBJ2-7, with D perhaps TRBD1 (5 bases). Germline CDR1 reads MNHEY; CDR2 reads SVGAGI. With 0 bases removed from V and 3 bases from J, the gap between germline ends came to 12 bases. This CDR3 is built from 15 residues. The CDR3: CASSYSPQVGYEQYF. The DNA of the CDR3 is TGTGCCAGCAGTTACTCTCCACAGGTGGGCTACGAGCAGTACTTC.

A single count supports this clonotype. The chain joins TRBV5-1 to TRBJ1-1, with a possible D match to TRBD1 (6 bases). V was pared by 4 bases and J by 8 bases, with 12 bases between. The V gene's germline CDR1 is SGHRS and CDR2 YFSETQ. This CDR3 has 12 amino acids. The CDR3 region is CASSGSGTEAFF. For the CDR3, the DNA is TGCGCCAGCAGCGGGTCCGGGACAGAAGCTTTCTTT.

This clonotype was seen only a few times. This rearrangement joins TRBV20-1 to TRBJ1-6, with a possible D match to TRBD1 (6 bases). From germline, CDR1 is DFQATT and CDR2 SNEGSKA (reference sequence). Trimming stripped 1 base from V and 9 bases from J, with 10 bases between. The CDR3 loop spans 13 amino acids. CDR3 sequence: CSARGTDFSPLHF. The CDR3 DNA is TGCAGTGCTAGAGGGACAGACTTTTCACCCCTCCACTTT.

In DNA, the CDR3 is TGCAGCGCCCCGGACCAAGGGACTGAAGCTTTCTTT. This translates into CSAPDQGTEAFF. The V and J genes are TRBV29-1 and TRBJ1-1; no firm D call. Trimming took 7 bases from V and 5 from J, leaving 14 bases between them. The CDR3 runs to 12 residues. Germline CDR1 SQVTM, CDR2 ANQGSEA.

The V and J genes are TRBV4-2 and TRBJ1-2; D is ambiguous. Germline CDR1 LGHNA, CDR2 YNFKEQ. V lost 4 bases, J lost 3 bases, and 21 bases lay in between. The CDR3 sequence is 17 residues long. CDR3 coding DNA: TGTGCCAGCAGCCCTCCGAACGCGGGCGGAAGACACTATGGCTACACCTTC. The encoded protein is CASSPPNAGGRHYGYTF.

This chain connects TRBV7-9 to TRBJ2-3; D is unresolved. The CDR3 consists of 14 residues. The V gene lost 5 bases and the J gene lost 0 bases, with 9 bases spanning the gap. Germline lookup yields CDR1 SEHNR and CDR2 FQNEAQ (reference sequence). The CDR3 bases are TGTGCCAGCAGCCCGAGCAAGAGCACAGATACGCAGTATTTT. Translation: CASSPSKSTDTQYF. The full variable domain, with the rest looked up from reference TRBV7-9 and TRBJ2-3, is DTGVSQNPRHKITKRGQNVTFRCDPISEHNRLYWYRQTLGQGPEFLTYFQNEAQLEKSRLLSDRFSAERPKGSFSTLEIQRTEQGDSAMYLCASSPSKSTDTQYFGPGTRLTVL.

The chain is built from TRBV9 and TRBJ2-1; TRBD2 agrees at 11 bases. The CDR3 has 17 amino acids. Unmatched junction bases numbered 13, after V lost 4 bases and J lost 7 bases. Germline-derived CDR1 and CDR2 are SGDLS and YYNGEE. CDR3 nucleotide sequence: TGTGCCAGCAGCCACCCGACTAGCGGGAATGATGGGAATGAGCAGTTCTTC. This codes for CASSHPTSGNDGNEQFF.

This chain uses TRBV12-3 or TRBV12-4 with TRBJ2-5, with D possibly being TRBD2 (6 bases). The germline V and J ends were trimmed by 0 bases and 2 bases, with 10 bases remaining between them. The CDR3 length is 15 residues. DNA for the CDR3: TGTGCCAGCAGTTTAGCGCGGGGACTTCAAGAGACCCAGTACTTC. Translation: CASSLARGLQETQYF.

The CDR3 bases are TGTGCCAGCCGAGAAGAAGCCGGGGGTCACTACGAGCAGTACTTC. This gives the protein CASREEAGGHYEQYF. J is TRBJ2-4 and V is TRBV27; a possible D gene is TRBD2 (6 bases). The J call may be incorrect, as the DNA end agrees better with TRBJ2-7. The CDR3 has 15 residues. Germline V gene data show CDR1 as MNHEY and CDR2 as SMNVEV (reference sequence).

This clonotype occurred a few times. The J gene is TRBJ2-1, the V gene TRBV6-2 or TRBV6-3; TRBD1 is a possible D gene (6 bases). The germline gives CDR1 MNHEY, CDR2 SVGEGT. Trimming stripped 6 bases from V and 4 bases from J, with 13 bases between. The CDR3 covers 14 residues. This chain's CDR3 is CASRNPGAYNEQFF. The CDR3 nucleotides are TGTGCCAGCAGGAACCCAGGGGCATACAATGAGCAGTTCTTC.

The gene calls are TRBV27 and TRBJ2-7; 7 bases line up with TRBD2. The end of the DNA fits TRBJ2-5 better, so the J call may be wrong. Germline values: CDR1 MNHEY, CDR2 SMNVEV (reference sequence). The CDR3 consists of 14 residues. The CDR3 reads CASSVLTSAETQYF. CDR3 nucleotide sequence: TGTGCCAGCAGTGTGCTCACTAGCGCGGAGACCCAGTACTTC.

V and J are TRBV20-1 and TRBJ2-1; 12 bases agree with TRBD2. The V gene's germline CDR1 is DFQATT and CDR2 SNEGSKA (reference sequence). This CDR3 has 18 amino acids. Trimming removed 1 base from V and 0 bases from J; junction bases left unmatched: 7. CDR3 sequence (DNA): TGCAGTGCTAGAGCCCGACTAGCGGGGGATATCTCCTACAATGAGCAGTTCTTC. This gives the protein CSARARLAGDISYNEQFF.

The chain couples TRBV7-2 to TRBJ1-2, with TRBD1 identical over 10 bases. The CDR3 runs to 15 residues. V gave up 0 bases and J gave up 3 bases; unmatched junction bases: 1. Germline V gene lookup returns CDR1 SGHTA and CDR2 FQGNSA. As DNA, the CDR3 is TGTGCCAGCAGCTTAGCGACAGGGGGCTACTATGGCTACACCTTC. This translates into CASSLATGGYYGYTF.

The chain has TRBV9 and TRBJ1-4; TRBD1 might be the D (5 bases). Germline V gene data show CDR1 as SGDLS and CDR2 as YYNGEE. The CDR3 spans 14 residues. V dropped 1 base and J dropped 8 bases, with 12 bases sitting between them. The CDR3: CASSVSRGREKLFF. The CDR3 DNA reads TGTGCCAGCAGCGTATCCCGGGGACGGGAAAAACTGTTTTTT.

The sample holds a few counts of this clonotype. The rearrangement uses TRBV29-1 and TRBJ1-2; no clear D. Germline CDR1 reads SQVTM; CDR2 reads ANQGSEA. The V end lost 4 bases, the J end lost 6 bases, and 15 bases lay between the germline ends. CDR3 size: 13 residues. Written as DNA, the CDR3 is TGCAGCGTTGGGCCATTTCTTTCCCATGGCTACACCTTC. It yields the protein CSVGPFLSHGYTF.

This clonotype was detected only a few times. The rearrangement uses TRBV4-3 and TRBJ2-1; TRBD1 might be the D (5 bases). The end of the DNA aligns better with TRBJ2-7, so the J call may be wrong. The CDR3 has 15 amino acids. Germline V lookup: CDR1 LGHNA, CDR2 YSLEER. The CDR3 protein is CASSPDSAPYNEQYF. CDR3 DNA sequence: TGCGCCAGCAGCCCTGACAGTGCCCCTTACAATGAGCAGTACTTC.

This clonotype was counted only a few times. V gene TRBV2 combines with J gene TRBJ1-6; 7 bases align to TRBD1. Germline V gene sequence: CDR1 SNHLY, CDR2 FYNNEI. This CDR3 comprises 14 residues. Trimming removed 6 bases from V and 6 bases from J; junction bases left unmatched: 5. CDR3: CASRMDRTNSPLHF. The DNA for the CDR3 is TGTGCCAGCAGGATGGACAGGACTAATTCACCCCTCCACTTT. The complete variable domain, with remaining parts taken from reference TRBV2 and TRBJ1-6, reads EPEVTQTPSHQVTQMGQEVILRCVPISNHLYFYWYRQILGQKVEFLVSFYNNEISEKSEIFDDQFSVERPDGSNFTLKIRSTKLEDSAMYFCASRMDRTNSPLHFGNGTRLTVT.